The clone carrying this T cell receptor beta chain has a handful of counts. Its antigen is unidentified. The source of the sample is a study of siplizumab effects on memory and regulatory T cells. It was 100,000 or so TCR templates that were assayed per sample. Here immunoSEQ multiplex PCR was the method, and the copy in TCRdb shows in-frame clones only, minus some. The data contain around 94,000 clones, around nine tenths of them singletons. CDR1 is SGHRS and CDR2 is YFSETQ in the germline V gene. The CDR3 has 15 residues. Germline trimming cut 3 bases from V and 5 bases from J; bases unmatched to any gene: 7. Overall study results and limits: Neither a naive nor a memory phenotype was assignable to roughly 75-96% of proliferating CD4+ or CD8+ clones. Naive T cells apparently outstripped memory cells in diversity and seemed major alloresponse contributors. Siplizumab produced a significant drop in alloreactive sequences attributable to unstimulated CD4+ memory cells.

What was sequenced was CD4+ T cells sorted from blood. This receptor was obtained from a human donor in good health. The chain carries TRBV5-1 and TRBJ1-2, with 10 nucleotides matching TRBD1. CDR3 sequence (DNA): TGCGCCAGCAGCTCTGTAGGGACAGGGGTATATGGCTACACCTTC. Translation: CASSSVGTGVYGYTF.